This is a list of T cell receptor beta chains from one sample in a study of control samples from healthy donors and cancer patients. Sequencing was performed with immunoSEQ multiplex PCR; in TCRdb, only in-frame clones are kept and a portion is missing. In the table there are about 120,000 clones, 88% of which are singletons. The sample comprised blood. The receptors here all came from a woman in her 70s in good health. The CDR3 runs from the conserved cysteine through the conserved F or W. D genes are given only for firm matches. The size of a clone is reported for some rows only, either as once, few or many, or as a class for expanded clones.

j_call | d_call | v_call | clone_size | cdr3_nt | cdr3_aa
TRBJ2-7 | - | TRBV5-1 | - | TGCGCCAGCAGCTTGGGCCACGACAGCTACGAGCAGTACTTC | CASSLGHDSYEQYF
TRBJ1-2 | TRBD1 | TRBV7-2 | - | TGTGCCAGCAGCTCCAGGACAGGGGAGGCCTATGGCTACACCTTC | CASSSRTGEAYGYTF
TRBJ1-1 | - | TRBV2 | - | TGTGCCAGCAGAGAAGGGGGGGCGGGGAACACTGAAGCTTTCTTT | CASREGGAGNTEAFF
TRBJ1-1 | - | TRBV9 | once | TGTGCCAGCAGCGCGCAAGGGGGCACTGAAGCTTTCTTT | CASSAQGGTEAFF
TRBJ1-1 | - | TRBV9 | - | TGTGCCAGCAGCCGGGGGCTCCTGAACACTGAAGCTTTCTTT | CASSRGLLNTEAFF
TRBJ2-7 | - | TRBV4-1 | - | TGCGCCAGCAGCCAAGGGCTCAAATACGAGCAGTACTTC | CASSQGLKYEQYF
TRBJ1-1 | - | TRBV5-1 | - | TGCGCCAGCAGGATGGATACTGAAGCTTTCTTT | CASRMDTEAFF
TRBJ1-2 | - | TRBV5-1 | - | TGCGCCAGCAGCTTGTTCAGGGGAGATGGCTACACCTTC | CASSLFRGDGYTF
TRBJ1-3 | - | TRBV15 | - | TGTGCCACCACACCACAGGGATCTGGAAACACCATATATTTT | CATTPQGSGNTIYF
TRBJ1-1 | - | TRBV7-3 | once | TGTGCCAGCAGCTCCCAGGGGCAAGGCACTGAAGCTTTCTTT | CASSSQGQGTEAFF
TRBJ2-7 | TRBD2 | TRBV3-1/TRBV3-2 | - | TGTGCCAGCAGCCTCGGGACTAGCGGTTACGAGCAGTACTTC | CASSLGTSGYEQYF
TRBJ1-2 | - | TRBV7-3 | - | TGTGCCAGCAGCTTAGGGTGGGGCAAGGGCTACACCTTC | CASSLGWGKGYTF
TRBJ2-5 | - | TRBV7-6 | - | TGTGCCAGCAGCTTAGGGGGGGCGGGGCGAAAAGAGACCCAGTACTTC | CASSLGGAGRKETQYF
TRBJ2-3 | - | TRBV9 | - | TGTGCCAGCAGCGTAGAGGGGATGTACACAGATACGCAGTATTTT | CASSVEGMYTDTQYF
TRBJ2-3 | - | TRBV6-6 | - | TGTGCCAGCAGTTACTCACGTACTGAAGATACGCAGTATTTT | CASSYSRTEDTQYF
TRBJ1-5 | - | TRBV12-2 | - | TGTGCAAGTCGCTTAGGTACAATAACTGGGACAGGGGATCAGCCCCAGCATTTT | CASRLGTITGTGDQPQHF
TRBJ1-3 | TRBD1 | TRBV18 | once | TGTGCCAGCTCACCAATCCAGAACAGGGGACTCTCTGGAAACACCATATATTTT | CASSPIQNRGLSGNTIYF
TRBJ1-5 | - | TRBV7-8 | - | TGTGCCAGCAGCTCAACAAATCAGCCCCAGCATTTT | CASSSTNQPQHF
TRBJ2-3 | - | TRBV5-4 | - | TGTGCCAGCAGCTTGGCGGGTGGAGGGGGGCTCACAGATACGCAGTATTTT | CASSLAGGGGLTDTQYF
TRBJ1-4 | - | TRBV15 | - | TGTGCCACCAGCAGAACGGGCGAATGGGGTGAAAAACTGTTTTTT | CATSRTGEWGEKLFF
TRBJ2-2 | TRBD2 | TRBV5-4 | - | TGTGCCAGCAGCTTGAACCGGGGGGGCAAGGGGGAGCTGTTTTTT | CASSLNRGGKGELFF
TRBJ1-5 | - | TRBV2 | - | TGTGCCAGCAGTGAAGGGGCGGGGAGGCCCCAGCATTTT | CASSEGAGRPQHF
TRBJ2-5 | - | TRBV7-2 | once | TGTGCCAGCAGCTTAGGCAGGGGCCGTGGGGAGACCCAGTACTTC | CASSLGRGRGETQYF
TRBJ1-2 | - | TRBV7-9 | few | TGTGCCAGCAGCTTAGGGTTTAGGGAGGACTATGGCTACACCTTC | CASSLGFREDYGYTF
TRBJ1-2 | - | TRBV24-1 | - | TGTGCCACCAGTGATTCGGGGAACGATGGCTACACCTTC | CATSDSGNDGYTF
TRBJ1-1 | - | TRBV14 | - | TGTGCCAGCAGCCAAGTCTGGGGCACTGAAGCTTTCTTT | CASSQVWGTEAFF
TRBJ2-2 | - | TRBV24-1 | - | TGTGCCACCAGTGACTCAGGGTGGAACACCGGGGAGCTGTTTTTT | CATSDSGWNTGELFF
TRBJ1-3 | TRBD1 | TRBV28 | few | TGTGCCAGCAGTGGACAGGTCTCGAGCTCTGGAAACACCATATATTTT | CASSGQVSSSGNTIYF
TRBJ2-1 | TRBD2 | TRBV7-3 | - | TGTGCCAGCAGCCCCCTAGCGGGGGGACACAATGAGCAGTTCTTC | CASSPLAGGHNEQFF
TRBJ2-7 | - | TRBV19 | - | TGTGCCAGACCACAGGGGACTTCCTACGAGCAGTACTTC | CARPQGTSYEQYF
TRBJ1-1 | - | TRBV6-1 | - | TGTGCCAGCAGTGAAGAGCTGGGATTGAACACTGAAGCTTTCTTT | CASSEELGLNTEAFF
TRBJ2-7 | TRBD2 | TRBV3-1/TRBV3-2 | - | TGTGCCAGCAGCCAAGGCCTAGCGGGGGACTACGAGCAGTACTTC | CASSQGLAGDYEQYF
TRBJ2-1 | TRBD1 | TRBV12-5 | once | TGTGCTAGTGGTCCTGGGGACAGGAGTGTCTACAATGAGCAGTTCTTC | CASGPGDRSVYNEQFF
TRBJ1-1 | - | TRBV10-3 | - | TGTGCCATCAGTGACACATCAAACCCAGTAGAAGCTTTCTTT | CAISDTSNPVEAFF
TRBJ1-3 | - | TRBV5-1 | - | TGCGCCAGCAGCTCCGGGACGGTCAACTCTGGAAACACCATATATTTT | CASSSGTVNSGNTIYF
TRBJ1-1 | TRBD1 | TRBV12-3/TRBV12-4 | - | TGTGCCGGTGGTGAGGGGGCCGGAACTGAAGCTTTCTTT | CAGGEGAGTEAFF
TRBJ2-5 | TRBD2 | TRBV7-2 | - | TGTGCCAGCACCCTTAGGGTAGCGGGGGAGACCCAGTACTTC | CASTLRVAGETQYF
TRBJ2-2 | TRBD1 | TRBV2 | - | TGTGCCACCGAGGGACAGGGCACCGGGGAGCTGTTTTTT | CATEGQGTGELFF
TRBJ1-1 | TRBD1 | TRBV11-1 | - | TGTGCCAGCAGCTTAGCGTACAGGGGGGGGAACACTGAAGCTTTCTTT | CASSLAYRGGNTEAFF
TRBJ1-2 | TRBD1 | TRBV24-1 | - | TGTGCCACCAGTGACCGTACAGGGGTCTATGGCTACACCTTC | CATSDRTGVYGYTF
TRBJ1-5 | - | TRBV24-1 | - | TGTGCCACCAGTGTATGGGTCCATAGCAATCAGCCCCAGCATTTT | CATSVWVHSNQPQHF
TRBJ1-6 | TRBD1 | TRBV6-2/TRBV6-3 | - | TGTGCCAGCAGTTCCGGGACAGGCTATTCACCCCTCCACTTT | CASSSGTGYSPLHF
TRBJ2-3 | - | TRBV2 | - | TGTGCCAGCACATACGGGGTCACAGATACGCAGTATTTT | CASTYGVTDTQYF
TRBJ1-2 | - | TRBV7-8 | once | TGTGCCAGCAGCCATTGGGGGGTCCAGGAGGGGTACTATGGCTACACCTTC | CASSHWGVQEGYYGYTF
TRBJ2-3 | TRBD2 | TRBV7-3 | - | TGTGCCAGCAGCTTATATGGGGGGGAGGATACGCAGTATTTT | CASSLYGGEDTQYF